This T cell receptor (beta chain) was recorded in a study of Ad26.COV2.S vaccination and SARS-CoV-2 variants. This clone has just one count. Antigen unknown. The treatment here: approximately 18 received Ad26.COV2.S at low or high dose, single or two shots; 5 received placebo; per-sample allocation not given. Day 63 after the first vaccine or placebo injection was the time point for sampling. Ad26 vector vaccine expressed Wuhan-strain SARS-CoV-2 spike. The ends were cut back, 1 base at V and 5 bases at J, with 15 bases in the middle. Germline V gene lookup returns CDR1 SGHNT and CDR2 YENEEA. This CDR3 has 16 amino acids. Measured with immunoSEQ multiplex PCR; TCRdb has only the in-frame clones, and not every one. The sample includes approximately 350,000 clones, approximately 83% seen only once; the top ten take about 7.1%. Whole-study results and caveats: Participants in the vaccine arm had higher spike-specific TCR breadth; placebo recipients had lower. From the TCR breadth and depth analyses, total T cell responses may have been underestimated.

V is TRBV11-3 and J is TRBJ2-1; a weak D match, TRBD2 (5 bases). The sequences come from peripheral blood, collected in a trial of Ad26.COV2.S vaccine versus placebo. This receptor was obtained from a person between 18 and 65 years old who received the Ad26.COV2.S COVID-19 vaccine or a placebo. In DNA, the CDR3 is TGTGCCAGCAGCTTAGGGCACATAAGGGAGAACAATGAGCAGTTCTTC. This gives the protein CASSLGHIRENNEQFF.